This record concerns one TCR beta chain sequence. Profiled with immunoSEQ multiplex PCR; TCRdb holds only in-frame clones, not every one. The data contain about 130,000 clones, approximately 90% of them seen just once; the ten biggest clones take up roughly 9.4%. Germline V gene data show CDR1 as MNHEY and CDR2 as SVGAGI. V was trimmed by 4 bases and J by 0 bases, leaving 12 bases between them. This CDR3 is 15 amino acids long. The data belong to a study of control samples from healthy donors and cancer patients. Input material: blood. This rearrangement joins TRBV6-5 to TRBJ1-1; possibly TRBD1 for D (5 bases). This receptor was taken from a man aged 18 to 30 in good health. The chain's CDR3 is CASSSTGALNTEAFF. The DNA of the CDR3 is TGTGCCAGCAGTTCAACAGGAGCTTTGAACACTGAAGCTTTCTTT.